The sequence of this T cell receptor beta chain was determined in a study of cytomegalovirus exposure and HLA in healthy donors (dated by TCRdb to the late 2010s). Describing the broader study: In an earlier analysis of some 610 of the donors, about 260 Gb of sequence data and 100 million or so unique TCR beta sequences from about 179 million T cells were reported. A later genetic analysis took genome-wide SNP genotypes for about 55% of the 666 donors and used that subset as a discovery cohort. Besides the first cohort of about 730 subjects, a separate validation cohort made up of 120 or so different subjects was used. High-throughput TCR immunosequencing, statistical association of individual TCRs with disease status, and machine learning were combined to predict cytomegalovirus infection status. The study was designed to test whether signatures of past pathogen exposure could be identified by cataloging public T cell receptors. Roughly 5 DR-DQ haplotypes were treated as single units for association and clustering because of strong linkage in the cohort. In a later analysis, previously published TCR beta repertoires from several hundred donors were re-analyzed and high-resolution HLA genotyping was added so that TCR occurrence patterns could be studied. All discovery cohort repertoires had been generated on a single sequencing platform. An early release that covered roughly 600 HLA-typed donors contained approximately 300 gigabases of sequencing data and around 85 million unique TCR sequences. Both class I and class II loci were covered by HLA typing, at four-digit resolution. Among about 370 genotyped donors of the cohort, an average of about 220,000 unique TCR beta nucleotide sequences was sequenced per donor, of which about 18% were non-productive. The later analysis used no new phenotypic data to find candidate immune exposures, relying instead on TCR beta sequences and their occurrence across donors. Typing coverage differed by locus: A, B, C, DRB1 and DQB1 were typed in about 620-630 donors, DQA1 in around 500, DPA1 in around 600, and DPB1 in 450 to 480. Using immunosequencing, the study profiled T cell repertoires from 666 subjects and related those repertoires to cytomegalovirus serostatus. The genetic ancestry cluster associated with self-reported Caucasian donors included 65% to 90% of the roughly 400 genotyped donors. Donor age, sex, ethnicity and CMV serostatus were compiled together with the repertoire data. In an earlier analysis of over 550 of the donors, high-throughput TCR beta sequencing was used to judge whether each TCR beta V gene segment behaved as functional or pseudogenic. General study outcomes and caveats: Because counts were too low, under 20 rarely observed V segments, including chromosome 9 orphons, were left out of the earlier analysis of 500 to 650 of the donors. It was suggested by the authors that the approach could potentially be generalized to other disease states and immunological phenotypes. In a later analysis, HLA-associated TCR beta chains were found to be more clonally expanded and to have lower generation probabilities than equally common non-associated chains. When HLA alleles, especially DR and DQ, strongly co-occurred, TCR associations were difficult to assign to individual alleles. A further reported finding was that TCR beta sequences accurately predicted the HLA-A and HLA-B alleles for most subjects in the first cohort. Some IMGT-functional V segments, including TRBV6-2 and TRBV6-3, could not be distinguished by the 87-base-pair reads and were therefore excluded. This cohort had only TCR beta chains sequenced, and the lack of alpha or paired-chain data limited which features could be detected. Compared with the approximately 670-donor mean, donors in an Asian-associated ancestry cluster had fewer N-insertions in productive TCRs, according to a later genetic analysis. In a later analysis, the rate of TCR association differed among HLA loci, with DRB1 alleles having the most associated TCRs and HLA-C alleles having the fewest. CMV serostatus was the only immune exposure information available for the cohort. In an earlier analysis of 587 of the donors, most TCR beta V segments appeared in productive rearrangements about 87% or about 30% of the time, broadly matching IMGT annotations. The study listed 150 to 200 TCR beta chains as associated with cytomegalovirus. Across donors, most TCR sequences were observed very rarely, whereas some public TCRs were present in many individuals. In a later genetic analysis, a missense DCLRE1C variant was associated with V-gene and J-gene trimming of TCR beta chains, and the association was replicated in an independent cohort. A cluster of highly shared sequence variants was judged likely to be a technical artifact of the sequencing pipeline. At a false discovery rate of 0.05, a later analysis linked around 15,000 TCR beta sequences to specific HLA alleles. A later analysis reported that several top co-occurrence clusters appeared linked to parvovirus B19, influenza, CMV and Epstein-Barr virus. In vitro tests confirmed that three of the cytomegalovirus-associated TCR beta chains recognize cytomegalovirus antigens. Cytomegalovirus status was reported to be diagnosed by the classifier with high specificity and sensitivity in both the original and validation cohorts. Correlated functional status among segregating V segments might be attributable to linkage disequilibrium, but an unknown experimental factor could not be ruled out. A later analysis found that most CMV-associated TCR beta chains appeared HLA-restricted, with HLA associations seemingly driven largely by CMV exposure. Because some donors lacked HLA typing at each locus, the association tests relied only on the typed subset. The presence/absence analyses assumed that sequencing depth was roughly uniform across donors, and that assumption may not be true.

Receptor libraries were prepared by the immunoSEQ multiplex PCR assay. The multiplex PCR relied on a mix of 60 forward primers for TCR Vbeta segments and 13 reverse primers for TCR Jbeta segments. The CDR3 region of rearranged TCR beta genes was amplified from genomic DNA with a multiplex PCR assay. The amplified TCR beta libraries were sequenced on the Illumina HiSeq System as 87-base-pair reads. The paper's data handling went like this. Across the 670 or so repertoires, a later analysis counted roughly 77 million unique TCR beta chains, some 11 million of which were shared by at least two donors. A nearest-neighbor algorithm error-corrected the raw reads and collapsed the reads into unique sequences, merging closely related sequences to remove PCR and sequencing errors. CDR3 sequences were aligned to IMGT reference sequences to assign V, D and J gene segments. For a sequence to be retained, a match of at least six nucleotides to both a V gene segment and a J gene segment was required. A rearrangement was called productive if the CDR3 had no stop codons and remained in frame with V and J, and every other rearrangement was called non-productive. Following IMGT convention, CDR3 was defined as the stretch from the second conserved V-encoded cysteine up to the conserved J-encoded phenylalanine. In an earlier analysis of more than 550 of the donors, sequences lacking an unambiguous match to a single V gene segment were excluded. An earlier analysis of about 600 of the donors called V segments functional above 56.7% productive rearrangements and segregating when the between-donor standard deviation exceeded 5%. A statistical classification framework was developed to diagnose cytomegalovirus status using the catalog of TCR beta chain sequences. In a later analysis, V and J genes were assigned by comparing TCR nucleotide sequences against IMGT/GENE-DB human TR gene sequences. Using the TCRdist pipeline, a later analysis assigned CDR3 sequences along with most-parsimonious VDJ recombination scenarios. A later analysis defined each TCR beta chain by its CDR3 amino acid sequence plus V-gene family, and excluded reads lacking a unique V-gene family. A later analysis removed 600 or so highly shared, low-generation-probability nucleotide sequences to deal with suspected cross-contamination and a sequencing artifact. For each public chain, a later analysis derived a clonal expansion index from normalized ranks of inferred template counts within each repertoire. In a later analysis, generation probabilities were computed using a VDJ recombination model fitted to out-of-frame rearrangements, and the results were checked against IGoR. In a later analysis, hypergeometric tests were used to score TCR-TCR, TCR-HLA and TCR-CMV co-occurrence, with a repertoire-size bias correction applied to TCR pairs. To estimate false discovery rates, a later analysis permuted the HLA or CMV assignments 20 times. A later analysis grouped co-occurring TCRs with DBSCAN, adding TCRdist sequence similarity when clustering within HLA-allele-positive subsets. Co-occurrence clustering excluded repertoires with fewer than 30,000 or more than 120,000 public chains, plus five with anomalous nucleotide sharing. TCRdb limited this immuneACCESS table to in-frame rearrangements with V and J called. A share of clones is missing; checked studies link under half to unresolved V genes, and the rest is unexplained. The V and J calls and clone size are taken from that table; D and trimming were inferred from the DNA. This sample comprises under 200,000 clones, roughly 74% of them detected only once. The biggest ten clones account for roughly 8.2% of the sample.

With regard to this clone: The antigen it binds to is not known. No per-base quality is available; no much larger clone lies one base away.

The germline V gene specifies MNHEY as CDR1 and SVGAGI as CDR2. For this chain, trimming is 4 bases at the V end and 1 base at the J end, and the number of junction bases without a gene match is 6. The CDR3 has 15 amino acids, counting the end cysteine and phenylalanine. Only the CDR3 DNA stays, 45 bases, in frame from base 1. The cohort was made up of 666 healthy bone marrow donors. At the time of sampling, every cohort member was nominally healthy, though immune exposures that went unrecorded were likely present. The donor was CMV seropositive and belonged to the group of 250 to 350 seropositive cohort members. A peripheral blood sample was provided by each donor, and peripheral blood mononuclear cells were used for TCR beta sequencing. Genomic DNA extraction from the blood cell samples was performed with the Qiagen DNeasy Blood Extraction Kit.

The chain couples TRBV6-5 to TRBJ2-5, with 7 central nucleotides matching TRBD2. Sample: PBMCs. The sequence came from a woman aged 40 to 50 in good health and CMV-seropositive. CDR3 region: CASSSRRGVQETQYF. The DNA reads as follows: TGTGCCAGCAGTTCCCGACGGGGGGTCCAAGAGACCCAGTACTTC.